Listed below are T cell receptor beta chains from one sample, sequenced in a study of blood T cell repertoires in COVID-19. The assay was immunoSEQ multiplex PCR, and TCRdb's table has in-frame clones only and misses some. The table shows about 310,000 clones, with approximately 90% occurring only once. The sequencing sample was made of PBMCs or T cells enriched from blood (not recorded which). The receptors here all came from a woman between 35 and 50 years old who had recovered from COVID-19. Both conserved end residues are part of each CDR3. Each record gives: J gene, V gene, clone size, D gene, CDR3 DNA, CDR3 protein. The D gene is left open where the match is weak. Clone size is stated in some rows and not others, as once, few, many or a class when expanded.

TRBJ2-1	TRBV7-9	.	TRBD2	TGTGCCAGCAGCTTAGTAGGGACTAGCGGGGGTTATGAGCAGTTCTTC	CASSLVGTSGGYEQFF
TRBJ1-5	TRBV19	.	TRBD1	TGTGCCAGTAGTATAGTCGGCCAGGGGGGCCAGCCCCAGCATTTT	CASSIVGQGGQPQHF
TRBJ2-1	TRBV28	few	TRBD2	TGTGCCAGCAGTTTAGTCCGGCGGGGGGGTCCCAATGAGCAGTTCTTC	CASSLVRRGGPNEQFF
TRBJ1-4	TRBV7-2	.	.	TGTGCCAGCAGCTTTCCGGGGTCCGCTGAAAAACTGTTTTTT	CASSFPGSAEKLFF
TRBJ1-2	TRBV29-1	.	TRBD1	TGCAGCGTTGGGGACAGACCCCTCGCTAACTATGGCTACACCTTC	CSVGDRPLANYGYTF
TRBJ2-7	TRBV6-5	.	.	TGTGCCAGCAGCTCCCCCCTCGAGCAGTACTTC	CASSSPLEQYF
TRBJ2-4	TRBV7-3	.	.	TGTGCCAGCAGTCTGGGGGGGCATGGCAAAAACATTCAGTACTTC	CASSLGGHGKNIQYF
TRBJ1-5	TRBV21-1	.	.	TGTGCCAGCAGTAGGGCGACAGGGCCAAGCAATCAGCCCCAGCATTTT	CASSRATGPSNQPQHF
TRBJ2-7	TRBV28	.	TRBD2	TGTGCCAGCAGACTTAGCGGGGCTAATTACGAGCAGTACTTC	CASRLSGANYEQYF
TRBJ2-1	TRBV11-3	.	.	TGTGCCAGCAGCCGACAGGACAATGAGCAGTTCTTC	CASSRQDNEQFF
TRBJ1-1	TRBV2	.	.	TGTGCCAGCAGCCCCGGTAACACTGAAGCTTTCTTT	CASSPGNTEAFF
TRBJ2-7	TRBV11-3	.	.	TGTGCCAGCAGCTTGTATGCAGGGGCCGAGCAGTACTTC	CASSLYAGAEQYF
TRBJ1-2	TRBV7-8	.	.	TGTGCCAGCAGCGGACACGGTGGCTACACCTTC	CASSGHGGYTF
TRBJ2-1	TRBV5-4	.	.	TGTGCCAGCAGCTTGGGTATAGAGCTCAATGAGCAGTTCTTC	CASSLGIELNEQFF
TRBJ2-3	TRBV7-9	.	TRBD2	TGTGCCAGCAGCTTAACTAGCGGGGTCACAGATACGCAGTATTTT	CASSLTSGVTDTQYF
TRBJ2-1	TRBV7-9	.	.	TGTGCCAGCAGCCGCCCTTCCCCCTATCCCGATGAGCAGTTCTTC	CASSRPSPYPDEQFF
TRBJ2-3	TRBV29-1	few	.	TGCAGCGTTGATCTAGCCGGAGATACGCAGTATTTT	CSVDLAGDTQYF
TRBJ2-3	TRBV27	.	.	TGTGCCAGCAGTTTATGGGTACGTGACTTCACAGATACGCAGTATTTT	CASSLWVRDFTDTQYF
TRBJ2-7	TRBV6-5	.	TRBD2	TGTGCTAAGGGGAGAGCGGGAGTTTTTTCCGAGCAGTACTTC	CAKGRAGVFSEQYF
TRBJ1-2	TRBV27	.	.	TGTGCCAGCAGTCCGGACACTCAGGGCAACTATGGCTACACCTTC	CASSPDTQGNYGYTF
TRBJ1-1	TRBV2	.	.	TGTGCCAGCAGTGACCGACAGATGAACACTGAAGCTTTCTTT	CASSDRQMNTEAFF
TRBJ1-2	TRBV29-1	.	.	TGCAGCGTTGAAGTAACGGAAGGGGTTGGTGGCTACACCTTC	CSVEVTEGVGGYTF
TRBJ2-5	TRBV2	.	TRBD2	TGTGCCAGCAGTGGTAGAGCGGGGGGGCCGGGGGAGACCCAGTACTTC	CASSGRAGGPGETQYF
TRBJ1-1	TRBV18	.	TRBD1	TGTGCCAGCTCACCCACTCAGGGGGCGGCTTTCTTT	CASSPTQGAAFF
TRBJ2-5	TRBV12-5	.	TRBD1	TGTGCTAGTGGTGGCCGGACAGGACGACCACAAGAGACCCAGTACTTC	CASGGRTGRPQETQYF
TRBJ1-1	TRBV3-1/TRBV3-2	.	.	TGTGCCAGCAGCTCGTGGGGGGGGGACACTGAAGCTTTCTTT	CASSSWGGDTEAFF
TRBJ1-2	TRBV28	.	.	TGTGCCAGCCTATCCCCATCGAACTCCTATGGCTACACCTTC	CASLSPSNSYGYTF
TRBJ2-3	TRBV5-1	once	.	TGCGCCAGCAGCTTGGATAGTAGCGCCACAGATACGCAGTATTTT	CASSLDSSATDTQYF
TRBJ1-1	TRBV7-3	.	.	TGTGCCAGCAGCCCAGCGAGCAGGGGCACTGAAGCTTTCTTT	CASSPASRGTEAFF